This TCR beta chain emerged from a study of OX40 agonist ivuxolimab in advanced cancers. Study overall: The mean age was roughly 60 years, ranging from about 23 to 85, with about 87% of participants male.

CDR1 SGHRS and CDR2 YFSETQ come from the germline V gene. The CDR3 has 12 amino acids. Between the trimmed V and J ends, which lost 2 bases and 4 bases, there was a span of 4 bases. To note about this clone: Its antigen is as yet unknown.

Study conclusions and caveats: Dosing at 0.1 to 3.0 mg/kg was accompanied by clonal expansion of CD4+ and CD8+ blood T cells by week 6.

The method was immunoSEQ multiplex PCR; TCRdb's version includes in-frame clones alone and lacks a portion of them. The table has more than 65,000 clones, 84% seen once; the top ten hold around a quarter. The chain joins TRBV5-1 to TRBJ2-1; no clear D. The sequencing here drew on CD4+ or CD8+ T cells sorted from blood, taken in a trial of the OX40 agonist ivuxolimab. The receptor comes from an adult with an advanced solid tumor such as melanoma, head and neck, liver or kidney cancer. As DNA, the CDR3 is TGCGCCAGCAGCTTATTTTACAATGAGCAGTTCTTC. It is translated as CASSLFYNEQFF.